These T cell receptor beta chains were read from a single sample in a study of radiotherapy plus CTLA-4 blockade in lung cancer. The method was immunoSEQ multiplex PCR; TCRdb's version includes in-frame clones alone and lacks a portion of them. The sample carries about 80,000 clones, 78% recorded once. Sequenced here: peripheral blood, sampled from a patient treated with radiotherapy plus ipilimumab. Receptor source: a human donor with non-small cell lung cancer whose response to radiotherapy plus ipilimumab could not be evaluated. Some clones in this sample may be carry-over from other donors' samples. Both conserved end residues are part of each CDR3. Size is stated for part of the rows, as once, few or many counts, or as a class when the clone is expanded.

J,V,size,CDR3
TRBJ2-5,TRBV11-1,.,CASSPQGQETQYF
TRBJ2-7,TRBV6-5,.,CASSYNSGDEQYF
TRBJ1-6,TRBV30,.,CAWTRQGGNSPLHF
TRBJ1-2,TRBV9,.,CASSADRTGANYGYTF
TRBJ2-2,TRBV6-6,.,CASSYGRTGELFF
TRBJ1-5,TRBV6-1,.,CASRGGGGYNQPQHF
TRBJ1-2,TRBV19,.,CASKLWEAGDGYTF
TRBJ1-2,TRBV11-1,.,CASSLHSLVTF
.,TRBV18,.,CASSPGRQNTGELFF
TRBJ2-7,TRBV11-2,.,CASSPGLFLSYEQYF
TRBJ1-2,TRBV29-1,.,CSVLPPGQGGGYTF
TRBJ2-5,TRBV5-1,once,CASSLGTGQETQYF
TRBJ2-3,TRBV28,few,CASSSVTDTQYF
TRBJ2-7,TRBV21-1,.,CASPGGNDF
TRBJ2-2,TRBV6-1,.,CASSRAGANTGELFF
TRBJ1-2,TRBV7-8,few,CASSLERAPRYGYTF
TRBJ1-4,TRBV6-1,.,CASSVARRANEKLFF
TRBJ2-1,TRBV13,once,CASSPRTSGVSYNEQFF
TRBJ1-1,TRBV5-4,.,CASSLTGGLTEAFF
TRBJ1-1,TRBV7-8,.,CASSLYRNTEAFF
TRBJ1-2,TRBV28,once,CASSLRGWDSYGYTF
TRBJ1-2,TRBV7-9,.,CASSHVTGLNYGYTF
TRBJ1-2,TRBV28,few,CASSGTGYGYTF
TRBJ2-1,TRBV28,few,CASSSGIAGGLNEQFF
TRBJ2-7,TRBV19,.,CASSISTGTGYEQYF
TRBJ2-5,TRBV5-1,.,CASSRTSRGGLSVETQYF
TRBJ2-7,TRBV5-6,once,CASSTRGRDDYEQYF
TRBJ1-3,TRBV28,.,CASKNLGGSGNTIYF
TRBJ2-7,TRBV6-5,.,CASSYTGGHSYEQYF
TRBJ2-1,TRBV25-1,.,CASSMEYQGGEQFF
TRBJ2-7,TRBV9,once,CASSATTGPYEQYF
TRBJ2-3,TRBV5-4,.,CASRRRPQGALTDTQYF
TRBJ1-6,TRBV18,.,CASSPGQQGNSPLHF
TRBJ2-2,TRBV6-4,.,CASSDEAGAGELFF
TRBJ1-2,TRBV5-1,once,CASSLSGTVLNYGYTF
TRBJ1-4,TRBV30,once,CAWSGDRAFEKLFF
TRBJ2-1,TRBV2,.,CASSITGVGERFF
TRBJ1-4,TRBV2,.,CASSALDPGGEKLFF
TRBJ1-5,TRBV19,.,CASRDRGAQPQHF
TRBJ1-1,TRBV5-1,.,CASSSLTGNTEAFF
TRBJ1-6,TRBV4-3,few,CASSRTRGDNSPLHF
TRBJ2-7,TRBV14,.,CASSLLRGGEQYF